The present TCR beta chain was sequenced within a study of blood T cell repertoires in COVID-19. Study overall: Sites across the United States, Italy and Spain contributed samples from acute and convalescent COVID-19.

Under the authors' procedure: By means of reference gene primer amplification, nucleated cell counts were estimated. Generated by immunoSEQ multiplex PCR, the TCRdb table keeps only in-frame clones and is missing some. V and J calls and clone size are as listed in that table; D and trimming were resolved from the DNA. The data contain about 150,000 clones, roughly four fifths of them singletons. The CDR3 runs to 12 residues. After removal of 4 bases from V and 8 bases from J, the junction contained 2 bases not matched to a gene. Germline assignment: CDR1 ENHRY and CDR2 SYGVKD. What was sequenced was peripheral blood. The chain has TRBV10-3 and TRBJ2-1, with 7 nucleotides matching TRBD1. The receptor was isolated from a human donor with acute or convalescent COVID-19. The donor label of this sample is uncertain. CDR3 bases: TGTGCCATCAGTGGACAGGGCTATGAGCAGTTCTTC. Amino acids: CAISGQGYEQFF.